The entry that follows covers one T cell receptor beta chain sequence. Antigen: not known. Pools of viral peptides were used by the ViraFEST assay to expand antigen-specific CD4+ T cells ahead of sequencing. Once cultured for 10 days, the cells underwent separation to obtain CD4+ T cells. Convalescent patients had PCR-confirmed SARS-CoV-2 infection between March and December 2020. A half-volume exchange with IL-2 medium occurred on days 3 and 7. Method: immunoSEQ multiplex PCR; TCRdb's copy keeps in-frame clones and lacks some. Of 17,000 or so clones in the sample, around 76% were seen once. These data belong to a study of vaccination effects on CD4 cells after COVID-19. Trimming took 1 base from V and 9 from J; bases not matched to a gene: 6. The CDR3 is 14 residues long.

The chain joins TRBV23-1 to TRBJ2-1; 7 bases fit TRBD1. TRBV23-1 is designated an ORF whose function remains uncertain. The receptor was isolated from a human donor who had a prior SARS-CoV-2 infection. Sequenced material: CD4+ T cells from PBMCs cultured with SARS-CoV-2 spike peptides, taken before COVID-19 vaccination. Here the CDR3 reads CASSQWDGDSEQFF. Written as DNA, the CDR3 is TGCGCCAGCAGTCAATGGGACGGGGACAGTGAGCAGTTCTTC.